Below are 32 T cell receptor beta chains sequenced from a single sample in a study of blood T cell repertoires in COVID-19. Clones were read by immunoSEQ multiplex PCR, and TCRdb kept only the in-frame ones, dropping some. The sample comprises hundreds of thousands of clones, about 88% of which are singletons, and approximately 12% rests with the top ten. Sequenced input: peripheral blood. The receptor source for this set is a woman aged 55-70 years with acute or convalescent COVID-19.

V usage is TRBV7-6 and J usage is TRBJ1-6; 7 nucleotides align to TRBD1. The junction had 1 base not matched to a gene; V was cut back by 4 bases and J by 7 bases. The CDR3 runs to 13 residues. The germline V gene has CDR1 SGHVS and CDR2 FNYEAQ. In DNA form, the CDR3 reads TGTGCCAGCAGCTCGACAGGGAATTCACCCCTCCACTTT. Amino acid sequence: CASSSTGNSPLHF.

The sample holds a few counts of this clone. The chain combines TRBV18 with TRBJ2-1; TRBD2 matches at 7 bases. The V and J ends lost 0 bases and 2 bases, in that order; junction bases with no gene match: 4. There are 16 residues in the CDR3. Looked up from germline, CDR1 is KGHSH and CDR2 is LQKENI. DNA of the CDR3: TGTGCCAGCTCACCACCGTGGGCGGGGGCCTACAATGAGCAGTTCTTC. Protein sequence: CASSPPWAGAYNEQFF.

This clone came up once. The gene calls are TRBV10-3 and TRBJ1-4; D is ambiguous. The CDR3 runs 13 residues. Trimming stripped 6 bases from V and 8 bases from J, with 13 bases between. Germline V gene lookup returns CDR1 ENHRY and CDR2 SYGVKD. The CDR3, as DNA: TGTGCCATCAGCGACGTCGGCGGGGAAAAACTGTTTTTT. Its protein product is CAISDVGGEKLFF.

The chain links TRBV7-2 to TRBJ2-2, with 7 bases that match TRBD1. V shed 1 base, J shed 6 bases, and the junction held 5 bases outside the gene matches. CDR1 is SGHTA and CDR2 is FQGNSA in the germline V gene. This CDR3 is built from 15 residues. CDR3 DNA: TGTGCCAGCAGCTTAGTTGGGACAGAATCCGGGGAGCTGTTTTTT. As protein: CASSLVGTESGELFF.

V is TRBV19 and J is TRBJ2-1, with 8 bases identical to TRBD2. Germline loops: CDR1 LNHDA, CDR2 SQIVND (reference sequence). Trimming cost V 3 bases and J 4 bases; bases outside gene matches: 5. The CDR3 contains 15 residues. The CDR3 DNA follows: TGTGCCAGTAGTATGGATAGCGGGACTTACAATGAGCAGTTCTTC. This codes for CASSMDSGTYNEQFF.

The V call is TRBV6-2 or TRBV6-3, the J call TRBJ2-2; 14 nucleotides line up with TRBD2. V dropped 5 bases and J dropped 4; count of bases not matched to a gene: 9. Germline V gene lookup returns CDR1 MNHEY and CDR2 SVGEGT. The CDR3 has 18 residues. In DNA form, the CDR3 reads TGTGCCAGCAGTCTCCGACTAGCGGGAGGGCATGGCACCGGGGAGCTGTTTTTT. This encodes CASSLRLAGGHGTGELFF.

This chain links TRBV19 with TRBJ2-3; 10 nucleotides agree with TRBD2. Unmatched junction bases numbered 8, after V lost 1 base and J lost 7 bases. Looked up from germline, CDR1 is LNHDA and CDR2 is SQIVND (reference sequence). The CDR3 extends over 16 amino acids. As DNA, the CDR3 is TGTGCCAGTAGTATAGGGGCAGCGGGGGGGTTGTATACGCAGTATTTT. It translates to CASSIGAAGGLYTQYF.

The rearrangement joins TRBV7-9 to TRBJ2-4; the match to TRBD1 covers 7 bases. This CDR3 spans 18 amino acids. V was clipped by 1 base and J by 1 base; unmatched bases: 10. Germline values: CDR1 SEHNR, CDR2 FQNEAQ (reference sequence). CDR3 DNA: TGTGCCAGCAGCTTAGGTAGTCAGGGGGTGAGGGCCAAAAACATTCAGTACTTC. This encodes CASSLGSQGVRAKNIQYF.

This rearrangement joins TRBV28 to TRBJ1-5; weak D call: TRBD1 (6 bases). V lost 4 bases, J lost 7 bases, and 14 bases lay in between. CDR3 size: 14 residues. Per the germline V gene, CDR1 is MDHEN and CDR2 is SYDVKM. The DNA for the CDR3 is TGTGCCAGCAGTTCCCAACAGGGCGGGCAGCCCCAGCATTTT. It is translated as CASSSQQGGQPQHF.

The gene calls are TRBV6-5 and TRBJ2-7; 8 nucleotides line up with TRBD1. The CDR3 contains 16 residues. J lost 6 bases, V lost 4 bases, and 14 bases had no gene match. Germline values: CDR1 MNHEY, CDR2 SVGAGI. CDR3 DNA: TGTGCCAGCAGTTCGACGCAGGGGGCCCTAAGGGGCGAGCAGTACTTC. Its protein product is CASSSTQGALRGEQYF.

This clone was seen only a few times. The V and J genes are TRBV27 and TRBJ2-7, with a weak D call TRBD2 (5 bases). The ends were cut back, 5 bases at V and 2 bases at J, with 22 bases in the middle. CDR1 MNHEY and CDR2 SMNVEV come from the germline V gene (reference sequence). This CDR3 contains 17 residues. CDR3 DNA sequence: TGTGCCAGCAGTCGAGAAGTATCGGCTAGCCGGCCCTACGAGCAGTACTTC. This codes for CASSREVSASRPYEQYF.

Written as DNA, the CDR3 is TGTGCTAGTGCCCCGCGGGAGGGTGCCTCTGGAAACACCATATATTTT. Its translation: CASAPREGASGNTIYF. V is TRBV12-5 and J is TRBJ1-3; D is uncertain. There are 16 residues in the CDR3. With 7 bases removed from V and 0 bases from J, the gap between germline ends came to 16 bases. The germline CDR1 and CDR2 sequences are LGHNT and FRNRAP.

This clone appeared a few times. The chain combines TRBV9 with TRBJ2-2, with 9 bases identical to TRBD2. The CDR3 has 15 amino acids. V gave up 4 bases and J gave up 4 bases; unmatched junction bases: 5. The germline gives CDR1 SGDLS, CDR2 YYNGEE. DNA for the CDR3: TGTGCCAGCAGCTCCAGCGGGGGGTCCACCGGGGAGCTGTTTTTT. Translation: CASSSSGGSTGELFF.

The V and J genes are TRBV7-2 and TRBJ2-3; D is uncertain. Germline values: CDR1 SGHTA, CDR2 FQGNSA. V shed 0 bases and J shed 2 bases, with 6 bases lying between them. The CDR3 loop spans 14 amino acids. This chain's CDR3 is CASSLALVTDTQYF. As DNA, the CDR3 is TGTGCCAGCAGCTTAGCGTTAGTCACAGATACGCAGTATTTT. The full variable domain, completed using reference TRBV7-2 and TRBJ2-3, is GAGVSQSPSNKVTEKGKDVELRCDPISGHTALYWYRQSLGQGLEFLIYFQGNSAPDKSGLPSDRFSAERTGGSVSTLTIQRTQQEDSAVYLCASSLALVTDTQYFGPGTRLTVL.

The chain joins TRBV28 to TRBJ1-1, with D perhaps matching TRBD1 (6 bases). Trimming stripped 8 bases from V and 0 bases from J, with 19 bases between. This CDR3 is built from 16 residues. The germline CDR1 and CDR2 sequences are MDHEN and SYDVKM. The DNA of the CDR3 is TGTGCCAGCTTTAGCCTCGGACAGTGGATGAACACTGAAGCTTTCTTT. Encoded protein: CASFSLGQWMNTEAFF.

This clone was observed once. CDR3 coding DNA: TGTGCCAGCCTAACACCGGGATTTGAAGCTTTCTTT. Translating it yields CASLTPGFEAFF. V usage is TRBV27 and J usage is TRBJ1-1; D remains ambiguous. Germline CDR1 is MNHEY and CDR2 is SMNVEV (reference sequence). Trimming removed 8 bases from V and 7 bases from J, with 14 bases in between. This CDR3 region has 12 residues.

In this sample, this clone turned up once. The chain is built from TRBV12-3 or TRBV12-4 and TRBJ1-1; D is unclear. The CDR3 is 13 residues long. The ends were cut back, 4 bases at V and 8 bases at J, with 14 bases in the middle. The CDR3 nucleotides read TGTGCCAGCAGTTCCCTGACTACTAGCGAAGCTTTCTTT. This sequence encodes CASSSLTTSEAFF.

The chain uses TRBV5-1 and TRBJ1-2; D not certain. Germline CDR1 reads SGHRS; CDR2 reads YFSETQ. Trimming removed 0 bases from V and 6 bases from J, with 12 bases in between. This CDR3 comprises 14 residues. This CDR3 is CASSLGAGGNGYTF. The CDR3 DNA reads as TGCGCCAGCAGCTTGGGCGCGGGAGGGAATGGCTACACCTTC.

The rearrangement joins TRBV27 to TRBJ2-7; 7 nucleotides line up with TRBD2. V trimming: 5 bases; J trimming: 2 bases; junction bases outside the gene matches: 18. There are 18 residues in the CDR3. The germline V gene has CDR1 MNHEY and CDR2 SMNVEV (reference sequence). As DNA, the CDR3 is TGTGCCAGCAGTGGAGGGGTCAGGGCGGGGGTGGGCCCCTACGAGCAGTACTTC. It encodes CASSGGVRAGVGPYEQYF.

For this clone: The CDR3 does not close with the conserved phenylalanine or tryptophan, likely indicating a read error. This chain uses TRBV27 with TRBJ1-2, with no clear D. Germline V gene sequence: CDR1 MNHEY, CDR2 SMNVEV (reference sequence). This CDR3 is built from 13 residues. Trimming removed 5 bases at V and 1 base at J, with 8 bases between. Here the CDR3 reads CASSAGFNYGYTL. The CDR3 DNA is TGTGCCAGCAGTGCTGGATTTAACTATGGCTACACCCTC.

V usage is TRBV6-6 and J usage is TRBJ2-1; 7 bases line up with TRBD1. The CDR3 totals 15 residues. Germline-derived CDR1 and CDR2 are MNHNY and SVGAGI (reference sequence). The ends lost 6 bases at V and 9 bases at J; junction bases unmatched: 14. For the CDR3, the DNA is TGTGCCAGCAGCCCCGCGGCAGGGGGTCTTCTTGAGCAGTTCTTC. Translated, it gives CASSPAAGGLLEQFF.

The chain joins TRBV4-3 to TRBJ1-1; no clear D. CDR3 length: 15 residues. V lost 0 bases and J 4 bases, leaving 12 bases between the germline ends. CDR1 LGHNA and CDR2 YSLEER come from the germline V gene. CDR3 nucleotide sequence: TGCGCCAGCAGCCAAGATCCCCAAGCGGCCACTGAAGCTTTCTTT. Translation: CASSQDPQAATEAFF.

The CDR3 DNA follows: TGCAGTGCTAGTAGCGAAGCCAAAAACATTCAGTACTTC. Translation gives CSASSEAKNIQYF. This chain links TRBV20-1 with TRBJ2-4; tentatively, D is TRBD2 (5 bases). This CDR3 has 13 amino acids. V was trimmed by 3 bases and J by 0 bases, leaving 6 bases between them. Per germline, CDR1 DFQATT and CDR2 SNEGSKA (reference sequence).

This clone was detected only a few times. This chain connects TRBV6-1 to TRBJ2-5, with D unresolved. From germline, CDR1 is MNHNS and CDR2 SASEGT. V was shortened by 3 bases and J by 4 bases, with 9 bases between the two germline ends. CDR3 length: 13 residues. The CDR3 spells CASSERVGETQYF. For the CDR3, the DNA is TGTGCCAGCAGTGAGAGAGTCGGAGAGACCCAGTACTTC.

This sequence joins TRBV7-2 and TRBJ2-7; 8 nucleotides agree with TRBD2. The J segment lost 5 bases and the V segment lost 5 bases, leaving 11 bases of the junction unmatched. Germline assignment: CDR1 SGHTA and CDR2 FQGNSA. The CDR3 sequence is 15 residues long. CDR3 loop: CASSMGLGTRDEQYF. For the CDR3, the DNA is TGTGCCAGCAGCATGGGGTTGGGGACTAGAGACGAGCAGTACTTC. Filled out from reference TRBV7-2 and TRBJ2-7, the complete variable domain reads GAGVSQSPSNKVTEKGKDVELRCDPISGHTALYWYRQSLGQGLEFLIYFQGNSAPDKSGLPSDRFSAERTGGSVSTLTIQRTQQEDSAVYLCASSMGLGTRDEQYFGPGTRLTVT.

J is TRBJ1-4 and V is TRBV7-9, with D possibly being TRBD1 (5 bases). V gave up 5 bases and J gave up 8 bases, with 18 bases separating them. This CDR3 has 15 residues. CDR1 is SEHNR and CDR2 is FQNEAQ in the germline V gene (reference sequence). In DNA, the CDR3 is TGTGCCAGCAGCGGGGCCGGTACGGAAGGCGAAAAACTGTTTTTT. Protein product: CASSGAGTEGEKLFF.

CDR3 loop: CASSLATGMSTEAFF. CDR3 coding DNA: TGTGCCAGCAGCTTAGCGACAGGGATGAGCACTGAAGCTTTCTTT. The chain is built from TRBV7-9 and TRBJ1-1; 7 positions match TRBD1. Germline V gene sequence: CDR1 SEHNR, CDR2 FQNEAQ (reference sequence). Trimming cost V 0 bases and J 4 bases; bases outside gene matches: 5. The CDR3 runs to 15 residues. Combining the CDR3 with reference TRBV7-9 and TRBJ1-1 gives the whole variable domain DTGVSQNPRHKITKRGQNVTFRCDPISEHNRLYWYRQTLGQGPEFLTYFQNEAQLEKSRLLSDRFSAERPKGSFSTLEIQRTEQGDSAMYLCASSLATGMSTEAFFGQGTRLTVV.

Worth noting for this clone: A much larger clone differs by one base, so this may be a read error. V and J are TRBV5-1 and TRBJ2-7, with TRBD2 matching over 12 bases. The V segment lost 4 bases and the J segment 2 bases; nucleotides outside the gene matches: 1. The CDR3 loop spans 14 amino acids. Per the germline V gene, CDR1 is SGHRS and CDR2 is YFSETQ. This CDR3 is CASSPSGGAYEQYF. The CDR3 coding sequence is TGCGCCAGCAGCCCTAGCGGGGGGGCCTACGAGCAGTACTTC.

The rearrangement joins TRBV12-3 or TRBV12-4 to TRBJ1-4, with a weak D call TRBD1 (5 bases). The length of the CDR3 is 13 residues. The V end was cut by 5 bases, the J end by 8 bases, with 12 bases between. The CDR3 coding sequence is TGTGCCAGCAGTCCGGGGGGAGGCGAAAAACTGTTTTTT. Its translation: CASSPGGGEKLFF.

This chain connects TRBV30 to TRBJ2-1, with TRBD2 matching over 7 bases. With V trimmed by 1 base and J by 8 bases, 8 bases remained unmatched. The germline CDR1 and CDR2 sequences are GTSNPN and SVGIG (reference sequence). The CDR3 is made up of 14 amino acids. The CDR3 coding sequence is TGTGCCTGGAGTGCTGGCGGGAGCAAAGATGAGCAGTTCTTC. As protein: CAWSAGGSKDEQFF.

V is TRBV4-3 and J is TRBJ2-7; maybe TRBD2 (5 bases). V was clipped by 6 bases and J by 6 bases, with 15 bases between them. CDR1 and CDR2 from the germline V gene are LGHNA and YSLEER. CDR3 length equals 13 residues. The CDR3 reads CASSHEGDREQYF. The CDR3 DNA is TGCGCCAGCAGTCACGAGGGAGATCGCGAGCAGTACTTC.

The chain is built from TRBV5-6 and TRBJ1-2, with TRBD1 matching over 10 bases. Germline trimming cut 4 bases from V and 4 bases from J; bases unmatched to any gene: 7. Germline assignment: CDR1 SGHDT and CDR2 YYEEEE. CDR3 length: 15 residues. The CDR3 sequence: CASSRTTGGGYGYTF. In DNA form, the CDR3 reads TGTGCCAGCAGCCGTACGACAGGGGGCGGCTATGGCTACACCTTC.